Listed below are T cell receptor beta chains from one sample, sequenced in a study of blood T cell repertoires in COVID-19. Generated by immunoSEQ multiplex PCR, the TCRdb table keeps only in-frame clones and is missing some. The top ten hold about 2.1% of the sample, which has some 390,000 clones, about 89% seen once. Sample: peripheral blood. These receptors were collected from a woman in her sixties or seventies with COVID-19, enrolled during active disease. Both conserved end residues are part of each CDR3. Fields, in order: clone size, J gene, V gene, D gene, CDR3 DNA, CDR3 protein. A D gene is named only where the DNA matches it firmly. Not all rows give a size; the values are once, few, many and, for expanded clones, a class.

. TRBJ1-4 TRBV4-2 . TGTGCCAGCAGCCAAGATCCCCTTAATGAAAAACTGTTTTTT CASSQDPLNEKLFF
. TRBJ1-6 TRBV2 . TGTGCCAGCAGTCCCCAAGGCACAGGAAGGGCGCGATCACCCCTCCACTTT CASSPQGTGRARSPLHF
once TRBJ2-7 TRBV5-6 TRBD1 TGTGCCAGCAGCCCCGGGACAGGGAGTTTCTACGAGCAGTACTTC CASSPGTGSFYEQYF
. TRBJ2-5 TRBV6-6 . TGTGCCAGCAGTCTAGGCGACGGAGGCCGGGAGACCCAGTACTTC CASSLGDGGRETQYF
once TRBJ2-3 TRBV5-1 . TGCGCCAGCAGCGTACGCTCCGGGACGGGGGAAGATACGCAGTATTTT CASSVRSGTGEDTQYF
. TRBJ2-7 TRBV30 TRBD1 TGTGCCTGGAGTGTAGGGACAGGGGGCTACGAGCAGTACTTC CAWSVGTGGYEQYF
. TRBJ2-3 TRBV5-8 TRBD1 TGTGCCAGCAGCTTGGGGACAGGGATCACAGATACGCAGTATTTT CASSLGTGITDTQYF
. TRBJ1-2 TRBV5-6 . TGTGCCAGCAGCTCGGGCCCGGGGGGACCTAAAAGCTATGGCTACACCTTC CASSSGPGGPKSYGYTF
few TRBJ1-1 TRBV5-6 TRBD1 TGTGCCAGCGGGACAGGCGAGGAACACGCTGAAGCTTTCTTT CASGTGEEHAEAFF
. TRBJ1-2 TRBV3-1/TRBV3-2 TRBD1 TGTGCCAGCAGCCAAGTGGGGACAGGGGGATTGGGCTACACCTTC CASSQVGTGGLGYTF
. TRBJ2-3 TRBV3-1/TRBV3-2 . TGTGCCAGCAGCCAAGGGGGGGGGCGCACAGATACGCAGTATTTT CASSQGGGRTDTQYF
. TRBJ1-6 TRBV30 TRBD1 TGTGCCTGGACCAGGGACAGGGGTGGTTCACCCCTCCACTTT CAWTRDRGGSPLHF
. TRBJ2-3 TRBV12-5 . TGTGCTAGTGGTTTGAATGCCAGGGGCTTCACAGATACGCAGTATTTT CASGLNARGFTDTQYF
. TRBJ2-3 TRBV4-1 . TGCGCCAGCAGCCAAGCCTTCCTCTCTAGCACAGATACGCAGTATTTT CASSQAFLSSTDTQYF
. TRBJ2-7 TRBV4-2 TRBD1 TGTGCCAGCAGCCAAGAGACAGGACAGGGATACGAGCAGTACTTC CASSQETGQGYEQYF
. TRBJ1-2 TRBV25-1 . TGTGCCAGCAGTGGCGGGCAGTGGGCTTATAACTATGGCTACACCTTC CASSGGQWAYNYGYTF
. TRBJ1-2 TRBV18 TRBD1 TGTGCCAGCTCACCACGTATAAAGCAAGGGACAGGGGGAAACTATGGCTACACCTTC CASSPRIKQGTGGNYGYTF
. TRBJ1-2 TRBV19 . TGTGCCAGTATTGACGGAGGCCTGGTTCGCGGCTACACCTTC CASIDGGLVRGYTF
. TRBJ2-2 TRBV6-6 TRBD2 TGTGCCAGCAGAAAAAGCGGGGGACCGAACACCGGGGAGCTGTTTTTT CASRKSGGPNTGELFF
few TRBJ2-3 TRBV27 . TGTGCCAGCAGTCTCCTCGGGGGGACAGGACTTAGCACAGATACGCAGTATTTT CASSLLGGTGLSTDTQYF
. TRBJ1-5 TRBV5-8 TRBD1 TGTGCCAGCAGCGCCGGGACAGGGACAAATCAGCCCCAGCATTTT CASSAGTGTNQPQHF
once TRBJ1-6 TRBV27 . TGTGCCAGCAGTTTATCGAGTTCACCCCTCCACTTT CASSLSSSPLHF
. TRBJ2-7 TRBV6-5 TRBD1 TGTGCCAGCAGTTCGCCCGGACAGGTTCGCTACGAGCAGTACTTC CASSSPGQVRYEQYF
. TRBJ2-7 TRBV5-8 . TGTGCCAGCCAGGGCTACGAGCAGTACTTC CASQGYEQYF
. TRBJ1-5 TRBV28 . TGTGCCAGCAGTGAGAGCAATCAGCCCCAGCATTTT CASSESNQPQHF
. TRBJ1-1 TRBV7-6 . TGTGCCAGCAGCTTAGGGGGGGGGCCCGACTTTGAAGCTTTCTTT CASSLGGGPDFEAFF
. TRBJ2-3 TRBV4-2 . TGTGCCAGCAGTCCAACCACAGAGGGTACGCAGTATTTT CASSPTTEGTQYF